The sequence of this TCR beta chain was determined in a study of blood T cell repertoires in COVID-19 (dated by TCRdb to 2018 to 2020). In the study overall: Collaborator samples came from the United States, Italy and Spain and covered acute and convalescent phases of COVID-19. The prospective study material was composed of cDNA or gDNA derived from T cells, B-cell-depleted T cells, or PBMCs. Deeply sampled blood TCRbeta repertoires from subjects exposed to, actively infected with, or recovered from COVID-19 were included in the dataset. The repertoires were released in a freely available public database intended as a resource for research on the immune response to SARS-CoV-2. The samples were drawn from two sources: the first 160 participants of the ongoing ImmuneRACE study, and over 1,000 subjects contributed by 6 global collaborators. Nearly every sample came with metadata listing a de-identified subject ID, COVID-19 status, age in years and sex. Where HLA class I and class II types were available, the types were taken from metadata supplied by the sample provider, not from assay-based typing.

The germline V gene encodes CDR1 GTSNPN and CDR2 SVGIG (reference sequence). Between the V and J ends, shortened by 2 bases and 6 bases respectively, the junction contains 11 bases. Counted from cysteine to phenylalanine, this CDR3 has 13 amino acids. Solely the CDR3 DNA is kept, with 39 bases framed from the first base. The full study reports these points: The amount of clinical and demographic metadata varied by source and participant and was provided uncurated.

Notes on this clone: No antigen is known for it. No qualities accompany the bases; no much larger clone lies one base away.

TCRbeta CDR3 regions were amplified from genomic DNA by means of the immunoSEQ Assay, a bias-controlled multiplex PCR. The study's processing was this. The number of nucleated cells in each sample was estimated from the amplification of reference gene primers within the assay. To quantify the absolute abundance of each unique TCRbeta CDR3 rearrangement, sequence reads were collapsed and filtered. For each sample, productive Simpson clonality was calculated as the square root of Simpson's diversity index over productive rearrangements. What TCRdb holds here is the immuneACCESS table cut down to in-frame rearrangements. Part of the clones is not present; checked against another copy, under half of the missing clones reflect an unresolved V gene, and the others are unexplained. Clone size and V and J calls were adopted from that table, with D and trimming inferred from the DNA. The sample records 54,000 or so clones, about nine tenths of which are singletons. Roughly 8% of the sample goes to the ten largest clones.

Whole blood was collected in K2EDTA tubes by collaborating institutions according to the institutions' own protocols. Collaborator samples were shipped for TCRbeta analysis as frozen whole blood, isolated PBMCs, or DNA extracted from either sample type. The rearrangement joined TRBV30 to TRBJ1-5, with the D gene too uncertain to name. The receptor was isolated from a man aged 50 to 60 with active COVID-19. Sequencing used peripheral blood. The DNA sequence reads TGTGCCTGGAGTTACAATATTGCTCAGCCCCAGCATTTT. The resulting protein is CAWSYNIAQPQHF.